Reported below is one T cell receptor (beta chain). What it binds is not known. The data derive from a study of a mutant IDH1 vaccine in newly diagnosed glioma. The J segment lost 1 base and the V segment lost 2 bases, leaving 19 bases of the junction unmatched. Germline V gene sequence: CDR1 LGHNA, CDR2 YNFKEQ. CDR3 size: 22 residues. Time point specified: week 35, safety follow-up. Doses comprised 300 ug of mutant IDH1 20-mer peptide each, plus topical imiquimod. During weeks 1, 3, 5, 7, 11, 15, 19 and 23, patients received eight vaccinations. Each donor presented with a new WHO grade 3 or 4 astrocytoma that tested IDH1-mutant and showed ATRX loss. Study-level results: With respect to changes in top peripheral T cell clonotypes, pseudoprogression seemed unrelated. Induction of immune responses by the vaccine occurred in just under 95% of patients.

The protocol was immunoSEQ multiplex PCR, while the TCRdb copy is restricted to in-frame clones and leaves out a portion. The table includes tens of thousands of clones, around 80% detected once. The receptor was derived from a man aged 35-49 years with glioma. The J gene is TRBJ2-3, the V gene TRBV4-2; 12 nucleotides match TRBD2. Source: PBMCs, taken from a glioma patient whose treatment included an IDH1 peptide vaccine. The CDR3: CASSQPPPTMTSGRYRTDTQYF. The CDR3 DNA sequence: TGTGCCAGCAGCCAACCACCCCCCACTATGACTAGCGGGAGATACCGCACAGATACGCAGTATTTT.